This T cell receptor beta chain was found in a study of graft-versus-host responses after intestinal transplantation. Data came from immunoSEQ multiplex PCR; TCRdb stores just in-frame clones and leaves some out. The table has under 150,000 clones, approximately 90% seen once. The CDR3 is 15 amino acids. Germline V gene sequence: CDR1 SGHTA, CDR2 FQGNSA. V gave up 1 base and J gave up 4 bases, with 13 bases separating them. Comments on this clone: Its specificity is unknown.

Sequencing was performed on unstimulated CD4+ T cells sorted from spleen or lymph node cells, taken before intestinal transplant. V and J are TRBV7-2 and TRBJ1-1, with D perhaps matching TRBD1 (6 bases). The origin of this receptor is a human donor who received an intestinal transplant. CDR3 residues: CASSLVGGRGTEAFF. As DNA, the CDR3 is TGTGCCAGCAGCTTAGTTGGTGGCAGGGGCACTGAAGCTTTCTTT.